This T cell receptor beta chain was profiled in a study of OX40 agonist ivuxolimab in advanced cancers. Cycle 7 day 1, cycle 4 day 1, and baseline were the timepoints at which blood was sampled. Some clones are missing from TCRdb's copy, which holds only in-frame ones; the method was immunoSEQ multiplex PCR. Of 25,000 to 35,000 clones in the sample, around 74% are singletons; the top ten hold roughly 12%. General study points: Clonal expansion was seen in CD4+ and CD8+ blood T cells by week 6 at 0.1 to 3.0 mg/kg. Antigen specificity of clonally expanded peripheral T cells was not established. There were, on average, more expanded clones in CD8+ T cells than in CD4+.

Concerning this clone itself: As yet, its antigen is unknown.

V was trimmed by 6 bases and J by 5 bases, leaving 17 bases between them. The CDR3 length is 15 residues. Germline V gene lookup returns CDR1 MDHEN and CDR2 SYDVKM. This TCR was sampled from an adult with an advanced solid tumor such as melanoma, head and neck, liver or kidney cancer. The chain employs TRBV28 and TRBJ2-1, with a tentative D call TRBD1 (7 bases). The material sequenced was CD4+ or CD8+ T cells sorted from blood, taken in a trial of the OX40 agonist ivuxolimab. CDR3 bases: TGTGCCAGCAGACCCACAGGGGCGGGGAACAATGAGCAGTTCTTC. It yields the protein CASRPTGAGNNEQFF.